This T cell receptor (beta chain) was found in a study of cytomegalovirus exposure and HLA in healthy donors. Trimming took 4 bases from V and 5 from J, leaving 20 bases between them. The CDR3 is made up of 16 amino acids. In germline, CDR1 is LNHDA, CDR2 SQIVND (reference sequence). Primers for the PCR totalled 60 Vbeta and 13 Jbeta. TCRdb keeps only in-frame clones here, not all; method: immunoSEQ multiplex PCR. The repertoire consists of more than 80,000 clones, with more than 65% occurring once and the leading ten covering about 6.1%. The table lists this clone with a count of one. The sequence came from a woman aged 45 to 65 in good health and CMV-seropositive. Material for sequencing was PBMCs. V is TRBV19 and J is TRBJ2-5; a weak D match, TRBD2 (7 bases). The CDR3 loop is CASSRGGGPDYETQYF. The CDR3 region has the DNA TGTGCCAGTAGTAGGGGGGGCGGGCCCGATTACGAGACCCAGTACTTC.